The 30 T cell receptor beta chains reported below all come from one sample, sequenced in a study of blood T cell repertoires in COVID-19. The assay was immunoSEQ multiplex PCR, and TCRdb's table has in-frame clones only and misses some. The table includes fewer than 350,000 clones, about 88% detected once. The specimen sequenced was peripheral blood. The receptors were sampled from a woman in her seventies with COVID-19, enrolled during active disease.

The chain has TRBV19 and TRBJ1-4; D is unresolved. The germline CDR1 and CDR2 sequences are LNHDA and SQIVND (reference sequence). V gave up 3 bases and J gave up 0 bases, with 14 bases separating them. The CDR3 loop spans 17 amino acids. The CDR3 DNA reads TGTGCCAGTAGTATTAAAAGGGTTAGCGCAACTAATGAAAAACTGTTTTTT. Translating it yields CASSIKRVSATNEKLFF.

The chain uses TRBV6-4 and TRBJ1-3; D gene uncertain. This CDR3 contains 14 residues. Trimming cost V 7 bases and J 0 bases, with 10 bases left between them. The V gene's germline CDR1 is MRHNA and CDR2 SNTAGT. The DNA of the CDR3 is TGTGCCAGCACGAGGCCCAGCTCTGGAAACACCATATATTTT. The encoded protein is CASTRPSSGNTIYF.

This rearrangement joins TRBV6-2 or TRBV6-3 to TRBJ2-5; D remains unclear. The CDR3 is made up of 13 amino acids. Germline values: CDR1 MNHEY, CDR2 SVGEGT. The ends were cut back, 6 bases at V and 1 base at J, with 9 bases in the middle. The CDR3 here is CASSGQPQETQYF. The CDR3 DNA reads as TGTGCCAGCAGCGGGCAGCCCCAAGAGACCCAGTACTTC.

The rearrangement uses TRBV5-1 and TRBJ2-3; D is perhaps TRBD2 (5 bases). The V and J ends lost 1 base and 0 bases respectively, with 9 bases between them. The CDR3 consists of 15 residues. Per the germline V gene, CDR1 is SGHRS and CDR2 is YFSETQ. The CDR3 DNA sequence: TGCGCCAGCAGCTTGATGGGAGACAGCACAGATACGCAGTATTTT. Encoded protein: CASSLMGDSTDTQYF.

The count of this clone is one. CDR3 nucleotide sequence: TGTGCCAGTAGTCCACCGTTAGTGAACACTGAAGCTTTCTTT. This translates into CASSPPLVNTEAFF. The rearrangement links TRBV19 to TRBJ1-1; D uncertain. CDR1 and CDR2 (germline): LNHDA, SQIVND (reference sequence). Trimming removed 5 bases at V and 0 bases at J, with 10 bases between. This CDR3 has 14 amino acids. The whole variable domain, filled in from reference TRBV19 and TRBJ1-1, reads DGGITQSPKYLFRKEGQNVTLSCEQNLNHDAMYWYRQDPGQGLRLIYYSQIVNDFQKGDIAEGYSVSREKKESFPLTVTSAQKNPTAFYLCASSPPLVNTEAFFGQGTRLTVV.

The J gene is TRBJ2-2, the V gene TRBV9; 9 positions agree with TRBD2. The germline CDR1 and CDR2 sequences are SGDLS and YYNGEE. V was clipped by 3 bases and J by 4 bases; unmatched bases: 10. The CDR3 is 17 residues long. This CDR3 is CASSGLAGTSFTGELFF. DNA for the CDR3: TGTGCCAGCAGCGGGCTAGCGGGGACGTCCTTCACCGGGGAGCTGTTTTTT.

In DNA form, the CDR3 reads TGTGCCAGCAGTCTCGTTCCTAACACTGAAGCTTTCTTT. Amino acid sequence: CASSLVPNTEAFF. V is TRBV3-1 (or the pseudogene TRBV3-2) and J is TRBJ1-1; D uncertain. Germline assignment: CDR1 LGHDT and CDR2 YNNKEL (reference sequence). The length of the CDR3 is 13 residues. Trimming left V 6 bases short and J 2 bases short, with 10 bases between.

V and J are TRBV18 and TRBJ2-1, with TRBD1 matching over 8 bases. The CDR3 length is 15 residues. J lost 6 bases, V lost 6 bases, and 10 bases had no gene match. The germline CDR1 and CDR2 sequences are KGHSH and LQKENI. The CDR3 here is CASSLRGPPANEQFF. CDR3 nucleotides: TGTGCCAGCTCCCTCAGGGGGCCGCCCGCCAATGAGCAGTTCTTC.

This chain connects TRBV6-5 to TRBJ2-1; D is unclear. The CDR3 runs 14 residues. Germline V CDR1 and CDR2: MNHEY, SVGAGI. Trimming removed 6 bases at V and 3 bases at J, with 12 bases between. The CDR3 DNA reads TGTGCCAGCAGGGGCAGAGAGATCTACAATGAGCAGTTCTTC. Translating it yields CASRGREIYNEQFF.

The genes are TRBV19 and TRBJ1-5; 11 bases map to TRBD1. Germline CDR1 LNHDA, CDR2 SQIVND (reference sequence). The CDR3 is made up of 16 amino acids. V was clipped by 2 bases and J by 3 bases; unmatched bases: 3. CDR3 loop: CASSIWGQGDNQPQHF. DNA for the CDR3: TGTGCCAGTAGTATATGGGGACAGGGGGACAATCAGCCCCAGCATTTT. The full variable domain, in which reference TRBV19 and TRBJ1-5 provide the parts outside the CDR3, is DGGITQSPKYLFRKEGQNVTLSCEQNLNHDAMYWYRQDPGQGLRLIYYSQIVNDFQKGDIAEGYSVSREKKESFPLTVTSAQKNPTAFYLCASSIWGQGDNQPQHFGDGTRLSIL.

This chain connects TRBV24-1 to TRBJ2-5; 9 bases line up with TRBD1. CDR3 length: 16 amino acids. Per germline, CDR1 KGHDR and CDR2 SFDVKD. With V trimmed by 2 bases and J by 5 bases, 8 bases remained unmatched. This CDR3 is CATSDSHRGRLETQYF. The DNA for the CDR3 is TGTGCCACCAGTGATTCGCACAGGGGGCGCTTGGAGACCCAGTACTTC.

The chain uses TRBV24-1 and TRBJ2-5; possible D gene TRBD2, 6 bases. Trimming took off 7 bases at V and 2 bases at J, with 10 bases between the two ends. The CDR3 has 13 residues. Germline CDR1 reads KGHDR; CDR2 reads SFDVKD. The CDR3 loop is CATREGRQETQYF. For the CDR3, the DNA is TGTGCCACCAGAGAGGGGAGGCAAGAGACCCAGTACTTC.

The chain uses TRBV6-2 or TRBV6-3 and TRBJ2-5, with TRBD2 matching 10 bases. Trimming removed 0 bases from V and 5 bases from J; junction bases left unmatched: 6. Germline-derived CDR1 and CDR2 are MNHEY and SVGEGT. This CDR3 spans 16 amino acids. The CDR3 is CASSYSRTSGGETQYF. The CDR3 DNA reads TGTGCCAGCAGTTACTCTCGGACTAGCGGCGGTGAGACCCAGTACTTC.

In this sample, this clone turned up once. V is TRBV28 and J is TRBJ2-4, with 8 nucleotides matching TRBD2. The germline CDR1 and CDR2 sequences are MDHEN and SYDVKM. J was trimmed by 8 bases and V by 4 bases; bases with no gene match: 10. The CDR3 has 15 residues. In DNA, the CDR3 is TGTGCCAGCAGTTCTGGGGGGGGACTAGTTCACATTCAGTACTTC. Translating gives CASSSGGGLVHIQYF.

The genes are TRBV15 and TRBJ1-2; D call uncertain. CDR1 and CDR2 (germline): LNHNV, YYDKDF (reference sequence). V shed 0 bases and J shed 8 bases, with 10 bases lying between them. This CDR3 spans 13 amino acids. The CDR3 reads CATSRDNSRGYTF. In DNA, the CDR3 is TGTGCCACCAGCAGAGATAATTCTCGGGGCTACACCTTC.

The rearrangement joins TRBV5-4 to TRBJ1-6, with unresolved D. The CDR3 contains 15 residues. The ends were cut back, 4 bases at V and 5 bases at J, with 13 bases in the middle. Germline CDR1 reads SGHNT; CDR2 reads YYREEE (reference sequence). The CDR3 loop is CASSDGDRNNSPLHF. In DNA, the CDR3 is TGTGCCAGCAGCGACGGGGATAGAAATAATTCACCCCTCCACTTT.

Here the CDR3 DNA reads TGTGCCAGCAGTGCGACAGGGGGCGGGAACACTGAAGCTTTCTTT. Its translation: CASSATGGGNTEAFF. This rearrangement joins TRBV25-1 to TRBJ1-1; 10 bases agree with TRBD1. Germline CDR1 and CDR2: MGHDK and SYGVNS. The CDR3 sequence is 15 residues long. With 4 bases clipped from V and 1 base from J, the junction kept 3 bases outside the gene matches.

The CDR3 DNA is TGTGCCTGGAGTACATGGGGGCGGTCCTACGAGCAGTACTTC. It translates to CAWSTWGRSYEQYF. The chain joins TRBV30 to TRBJ2-7, with D perhaps TRBD1 (6 bases). There are 14 residues in the CDR3. Germline loops: CDR1 GTSNPN, CDR2 SVGIG (reference sequence). V was pared by 2 bases and J by 1 base, with 12 bases between.

This chain joins TRBV5-4 and TRBJ2-3; TRBD2 is a possible D gene (5 bases). The CDR3 spans 12 residues. Germline values: CDR1 SGHNT, CDR2 YYREEE (reference sequence). The V gene lost 7 bases and the J gene lost 2 bases, with 8 bases spanning the gap. The CDR3 DNA is TGTGCCAGCGGACTTCACACAGATACGCAGTATTTT. Encoded protein: CASGLHTDTQYF.

This chain uses TRBV9 with TRBJ2-3, with TRBD2 as a possible D gene (5 bases). Deletions cut 4 bases from V and 5 bases from J, with 11 bases between. Germline CDR1 SGDLS, CDR2 YYNGEE. The CDR3 runs to 13 residues. The CDR3, as DNA: TGTGCCAGCAGCCCCGAGGGCATAGATACGCAGTATTTT. This sequence encodes CASSPEGIDTQYF.

The chain uses TRBV3-1 (or the pseudogene TRBV3-2) and TRBJ1-5; the match to TRBD1 covers 9 bases. Unmatched junction bases numbered 5, after V lost 1 base and J lost 4 bases. Germline CDR1 and CDR2: LGHDT and YNNKEL (reference sequence). This CDR3 has 16 amino acids. CDR3 sequence (DNA): TGTGCCAGCAGCCAAGTCGAACAGGGGGCTAATCAGCCCCAGCATTTT. Encoded protein: CASSQVEQGANQPQHF.

The V call is TRBV19, the J call TRBJ1-4; 9 nucleotides agree with TRBD1. CDR1 is LNHDA and CDR2 is SQIVND in the germline V gene (reference sequence). Losses at the gene ends were 6 bases for V and 4 bases for J; bases not matched to a gene: 9. The CDR3 loop spans 16 amino acids. This CDR3 reads CASSTGQGLLNEKLFF. CDR3 in DNA: TGTGCCAGTAGCACGGGACAGGGCTTGCTTAATGAAAAACTGTTTTTT.

V usage is TRBV7-9 and J usage is TRBJ1-1; 8 nucleotides align to TRBD1. The CDR3 spans 13 residues. Germline V gene data show CDR1 as SEHNR and CDR2 as FQNEAQ (reference sequence). The junction had 6 bases not matched to a gene; V was cut back by 3 bases and J by 9 bases. The CDR3 is CASSLAGQGKAFF. The CDR3 DNA sequence: TGTGCCAGCAGCTTGGCCGGACAGGGAAAAGCTTTCTTT. The full variable domain, its missing parts supplied by reference TRBV7-9 and TRBJ1-1, is DTGVSQNPRHKITKRGQNVTFRCDPISEHNRLYWYRQTLGQGPEFLTYFQNEAQLEKSRLLSDRFSAERPKGSFSTLEIQRTEQGDSAMYLCASSLAGQGKAFFGQGTRLTVV.

The chain links TRBV7-2 to TRBJ2-5, with 10 nucleotides matching TRBD2. The CDR3 spans 15 residues. V dropped 3 bases and J dropped 6; count of bases not matched to a gene: 7. The germline V gene encodes CDR1 SGHTA and CDR2 FQGNSA. CDR3 region: CASSFGSGGAQTQYF. CDR3 nucleotide sequence: TGTGCCAGCAGCTTCGGAAGCGGGGGGGCCCAGACCCAGTACTTC.

The V gene is TRBV12-1, the J gene TRBJ1-2; the table's D call, TRBD1, was not checked against the DNA. TRBV12-1 has pseudogene status. The CDR3 sequence is 15 residues long. The CDR3 region is CASSFAGGESYGYTF. In DNA form, the CDR3 reads TGTGCCAGCAGCTTTGCAGGGGGCGAGAGCTATGGCTACACCTTC.

CDR3 sequence (DNA): TGTGCCAGCAGCTTGGACAGAACCTATGGCTACACCTTC. Protein: CASSLDRTYGYTF. The chain joins TRBV7-2 to TRBJ1-2; D possibly corresponds to TRBD1 (6 bases). CDR3 length: 13 amino acids. The V gene lost 3 bases and the J gene lost 4 bases, with 9 bases spanning the gap. The germline V gene encodes CDR1 SGHTA and CDR2 FQGNSA.

On this clone itself: Other nucleotide sequences in the sample specify the same CDR3. This chain joins TRBV5-1 and TRBJ1-6; 9 nucleotides agree with TRBD1. V was clipped by 7 bases and J by 5 bases; unmatched bases: 1. The length of the CDR3 is 13 residues. CDR1 SGHRS and CDR2 YFSETQ come from the germline V gene. CDR3 sequence: CASGDRDNSPLHF. The DNA for the CDR3 is TGCGCCAGCGGGGACAGGGATAATTCACCCCTCCACTTT. The full variable domain, its missing parts supplied by reference TRBV5-1 and TRBJ1-6, is KAGVTQTPRYLIKTRGQQVTLSCSPISGHRSVSWYQQTPGQGLQFLFEYFSETQRNKGNFPGRFSGRQFSNSRSEMNVSTLELGDSALYLCASGDRDNSPLHFGNGTRLTVT.

This sequence joins TRBV7-9 and TRBJ2-7; 11 nucleotides line up with TRBD2. Germline V gene sequence: CDR1 SEHNR, CDR2 FQNEAQ (reference sequence). This CDR3 region has 17 residues. With 3 bases clipped from V and 2 bases from J, the junction kept 9 bases outside the gene matches. CDR3: CASSFPDSGGAPYEQYF. The CDR3 region has the DNA TGTGCCAGCAGCTTTCCGGATAGCGGGGGGGCTCCCTACGAGCAGTACTTC.

This chain joins TRBV30 and TRBJ1-2; 9 bases line up with TRBD1. The ends lost 6 bases at V and 4 bases at J; junction bases unmatched: 6. The CDR3 extends over 13 amino acids. Germline V CDR1 and CDR2: GTSNPN, SVGIG (reference sequence). CDR3 sequence: CACRQGVPYGYTF. The CDR3 bases are TGTGCCTGCCGACAGGGGGTCCCCTATGGCTACACCTTC.

The genes are TRBV6-1 and TRBJ2-3; TRBD2 matches 7 bases. Trimming took 3 bases from V and 0 from J; bases not matched to a gene: 9. Germline lookup yields CDR1 MNHNS and CDR2 SASEGT. The CDR3 sequence is 17 residues long. For the CDR3, the DNA is TGTGCCAGCAGTGACCAGCCTACTAGCGCTAGCACAGATACGCAGTATTTT. It codes for CASSDQPTSASTDTQYF.